The next 4 T cell receptor beta chains were all read from a single sample in a study of CD8+ T cells in alopecia areata. RNA, once extracted, was reverse transcribed into cDNA for use as the sequencing template. The assay was immunoSEQ multiplex PCR, and TCRdb's table has in-frame clones only and misses some. Among about 20,000 clones listed, roughly three fifths were seen once. Researchers sorted CD4+ cells into CD25+CD127- cells for 5 or 6 patients. The sample taken for sequencing was CD4+ Tregs sorted from blood. Receptor source: a human donor with alopecia areata.

CDR3 nucleotide sequence: TGCAGTGCTAGAAACATAAACATTCAGTACTTC. Translated: CSARNINIQYF. V is TRBV20-1 and J is TRBJ2-4; the D is unclear. V lost 2 bases and J 6 bases, leaving 5 bases between the germline ends. The germline V gene encodes CDR1 DFQATT and CDR2 SNEGSKA (reference sequence). This CDR3 comprises 11 residues.

This clone was counted a few times. The rearrangement uses TRBV28 and TRBJ2-7; D perhaps matches TRBD1 (6 bases). Trimming took 5 bases from V and 3 from J, leaving 11 bases between them. CDR1 is MDHEN and CDR2 is SYDVKM in the germline V gene. The CDR3 contains 13 residues. This chain's CDR3 is CASSRTAFYEQYF. CDR3 sequence (DNA): TGTGCCAGCAGTCGGACAGCTTTCTACGAGCAGTACTTC.

The chain recombines TRBV19 with TRBJ2-5; 7 nucleotides align to TRBD2. Germline CDR1 and CDR2: LNHDA and SQIVND (reference sequence). CDR3 length: 12 amino acids. The V gene end was trimmed by 4 bases and the J gene end by 4 bases; junction bases not matched to a gene: 0. CDR3 region: CASSSGGETQYF. CDR3 DNA sequence: TGTGCCAGTAGTAGCGGGGGAGAGACCCAGTACTTC.

The chain couples TRBV12-5 to TRBJ2-3; D uncertain. The CDR3 is made up of 12 amino acids. Between the trimmed V and J ends, which lost 0 bases and 4 bases, there was a span of 2 bases. Germline values: CDR1 LGHNT, CDR2 FRNRAP. CDR3 protein: CASGLVPDTQYF. The CDR3 region has the DNA TGTGCTAGTGGTTTGGTACCAGATACGCAGTATTTT.